The text below deals with one T cell receptor beta chain. Participants, about 18 to 100 years old, spanned 25 or so US areas. Categorization into cohorts depended on clinical history that participants reported. Generated by immunoSEQ multiplex PCR, the TCRdb table keeps only in-frame clones and is missing some. The profile covers 200,000 to 250,000 clones, with almost 90% appearing a single time and roughly 16% taken by the ten largest. The CDR3 sequence is 17 residues long. Germline assignment: CDR1 LGHDT and CDR2 YNNKEL (reference sequence). Trimming removed 4 bases at V and 7 bases at J, with 20 bases between. This sample is drawn from a study of blood T cell repertoires in COVID-19.

The TCR comes from a man younger than 40 who had been exposed to COVID-19. Sequenced input: PBMCs or T cells enriched from blood (not recorded which). This rearrangement joins TRBV3-1 (or the pseudogene TRBV3-2) to TRBJ1-6; D is uncertain. The CDR3 bases are TGTGCCAGCAGCCCCCCCCTCGGTCTGGAGGACAATTCACCCCTCCACTTT. Translation: CASSPPLGLEDNSPLHF.